This TCR beta chain was captured by sequencing in a study of shared clonotypes between healthy human individuals (dated by TCRdb to about 2020). Study-level background: Two women and three men aged 18 to 49 years were included in the cohort. Leukapheresis yielded between about 0.94 and 9 billion PBMCs per donor. For each donor, CD4 naive and CD4 memory were each given three plates, CD8 naive was given two plates, and CD8 memory was given one plate. To increase sequencing depth and limit assay-specific biases, different laboratories used diverse techniques to prepare libraries and sequence TCR repertoires. Blood TCR repertoires of roughly five healthy adults were deeply sequenced to estimate repertoire size and the extent of clonotype sharing between individuals.

Results the study describes overall, beyond this receptor: Naive subsets generally had larger estimated clonotype richness than memory subsets. Compared with non-shared clonotypes, the clonotypes found in all four sorted-subset donors had higher generation probabilities. Sharing across a handful of donors was observed for around 5% of naive CD4, 3% to 3.5% of naive CD8, about 2.3% of memory CD4, and 0.4% of memory CD8 clonotypes. Pairwise subsampling led to the expectation that sequencing depth would affect the degree of clonotype sharing among donors. Sampling was restricted to blood, and TCR repertoires in tissue are likely to differ from TCR repertoires in blood. Rarefaction of sorted-subset datasets indicated incomplete sequencing despite the large sequencing depth. The small number of donors limited the genetic and exposure-history diversity represented.

Comment on this clone: Its antigen is still unknown. Per-base qualities were not stored, and no clone one base away is much larger.

Trimming accounts for 5 bases at V and 5 bases at J, while the number of junction bases matched to no gene is 5. The germline V gene encodes CDR1 SGHTA and CDR2 FQGTGA. Including the terminal cysteine and phenylalanine, the CDR3 comprises 13 residues. Here the CDR3 DNA is all that survives: 39 bases in frame from base 1. The donors were healthy, HIV-negative adults who had no recently reported acute infections or vaccinations. Every donor was a Caucasian adult residing in Nashville, Tennessee, USA. CD4+ T cells were enriched by magnetic negative selection, after which naive cells were positively selected on CD45RA and the negative fraction was taken as the memory subset. Blood was collected by leukapheresis, and PBMCs were isolated by Ficoll-Histopaque density gradient centrifugation and then cryopreserved in liquid nitrogen vapor phase. Analytical flow cytometry was used to check the purity and quantity of every magnetically sorted T cell population. Genomic DNA was isolated from every sorted fraction and measured by UV absorbance on a Nanodrop 2000c.

Using the deep immunoSEQ assay, multiplex PCR amplified TCR CDR3 regions from genomic DNA. Extracted genomic DNA from each cell subset was distributed evenly across all wells of several immunoSEQ 96-well plates, and each plate was treated as a replicate. For sorted subsets, about 200 ng genomic DNA, equal to 30,000 to 35,000 T cell genomes, was loaded into each replicate PCR. Purified libraries were measured with a Qubit 3.0 fluorometer, size-checked on a Bioanalyzer 2100, and measured again with the KAPA Library Quantification kit. Every immunoSEQ 96-well plate was sequenced on a dedicated single-read 150-cycle Illumina NextSeq 550 flow cell. Processing in the source paper ran as follows. Because only junctional sequences without quality scores were contained in the immunoSEQ output, filtering matching that applied to full-length reads could not be performed. Sequences were annotated with PyIR, a Python wrapper for IgBLAST v1.9, and V/J genes and CDR3 were assigned using IMGT germline references. Reads with weak V/J assignments (E-value above 1e-6), missing CDR3, stop codons, out-of-frame junctions, or ambiguous translated residues were removed. V3J clonotypes were defined by identical inferred V gene, J gene, and CDR3 amino acid sequence. Percentage overlap between repertoires was calculated by dividing the number of shared unique clonotypes by the size of the smaller repertoire. Richness of each repertoire was evaluated using RTK rarefaction, the Chao1 estimator, and Recon v2.1 estimates of unobserved clonotypes. OLGA was used to compute generation probabilities for all TCRbeta clonotypes that the gDNA method yielded from a few donors. This immuneACCESS table, as held by TCRdb, lists in-frame sequences with V and J called but not all clones. Of the missing ones, under half trace to an unresolved V gene in checked studies; the others have no known cause. V and J calls and clone size are copied from that table; D and trimming were computed from the DNA. A total of about 1 million clones appear in this sample, around 76% of them only once. The ten largest make up 1.4% to 1.5% of the sample.

Input material: memory CD4+ T cells sorted from blood. The cell subset or site label, as the study defines it: CD45RA-negative fraction. The V and J segments used are TRBV7-3 and TRBJ1-2, with 7 junctional bases fitting TRBD1. The origin of this receptor is a man aged 18 to 29 in good health. The CDR3 is CASSPTTGYGYTF. The DNA sequence is given as TGTGCCAGCAGCCCGACGACAGGGTATGGCTACACCTTC. Joined to the reference TRBV7-3 and TRBJ1-2 proteins, this CDR3 gives the full variable domain: GAGVSQTPSNKVTEKGKYVELRCDPISGHTALYWYRQSLGQGPEFLIYFQGTGAADDSGLPNDRFFAVRPEGSVSTLKIQRTERGDSAVYLCASSPTTGYGYTFGSGTRLTVV.